This record looks at one T cell receptor (beta chain) sequence and its context. TCRdb fed the 5' RACE reads into MiXCR, producing one record per CDR3 protein. The data hold nearly 110,000 distinct CDR3 sequences, with over 8.5% observed a single time. Germline CDR1 SNHLY, CDR2 FYNNEI. V lost 8 bases, J lost 9 bases, and 6 bases stayed unmatched. The CDR3 totals 13 residues. These data come from a study of early T cells in non-severe SARS-CoV-2 infection. Study information: The chains were unpaired, and the sequenced material was bulk RNA from unsorted whole blood.

The sequencing sample was made of whole blood. The chain has TRBV2 and TRBJ1-6; 8 bases agree with TRBD1. The receptor's source is an adult who was a healthcare worker with PCR-confirmed SARS-CoV-2 infection or an uninfected control (not recorded which). CDR3 sequence: CASQGQESSPLHF. The CDR3 bases are TGTGCCAGCCAGGGACAGGAGTCTTCACCCCTCCACTTT.